This T cell receptor (beta chain) was captured in a study of blood T cell repertoires in COVID-19. Overall study: The United States, Italy and Spain supplied acute and convalescent COVID-19 samples. Sample material is recorded as cDNA or gDNA derived from T cells, B-cell-depleted T cells, or PBMCs.

The trim removed 5 bases at V and 2 bases at J, leaving 5 bases unmatched. This CDR3 has 14 residues. Per the germline V gene, CDR1 is SNHLY and CDR2 is FYNNEI. As handled by the study authors: Amplification of reference gene primers provided the estimated nucleated cell counts. Using immunoSEQ multiplex PCR, the repertoire was profiled, and TCRdb retains in-frame clones only, with some absent. D and trimming come from the DNA, and the V and J calls and clone size come from that table. The sample carries 50,000 to 70,000 clones, about 76% recorded once. Sequenced: peripheral blood. This clonotype originated in a man aged 45-65 years with active or convalescent COVID-19. The chain joins TRBV2 to TRBJ1-1; 7 nucleotides line up with TRBD1. CDR3 in amino acids: CASSPRTGNTEAFF. CDR3 sequence (DNA): TGTGCCAGCAGTCCTCGGACAGGAAACACTGAAGCTTTCTTT.